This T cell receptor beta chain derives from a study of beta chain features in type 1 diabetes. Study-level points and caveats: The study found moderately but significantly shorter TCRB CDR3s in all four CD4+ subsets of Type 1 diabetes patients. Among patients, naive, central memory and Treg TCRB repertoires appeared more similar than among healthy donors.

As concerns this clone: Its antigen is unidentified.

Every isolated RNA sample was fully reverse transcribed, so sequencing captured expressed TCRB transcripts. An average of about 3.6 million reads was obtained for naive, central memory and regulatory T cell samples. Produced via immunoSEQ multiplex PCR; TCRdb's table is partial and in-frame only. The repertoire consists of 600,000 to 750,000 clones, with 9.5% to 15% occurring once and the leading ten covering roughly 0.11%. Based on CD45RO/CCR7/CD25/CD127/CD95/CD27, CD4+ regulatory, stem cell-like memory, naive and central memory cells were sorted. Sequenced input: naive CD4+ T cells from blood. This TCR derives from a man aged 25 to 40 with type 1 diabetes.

DNA for the CDR3: TGTGCCAGCAGTGTGTCTTTAGGACAAGATACGCAGTATTTT. Amino acid sequence: CASSVSLGQDTQYF. The chain recombines TRBV2 with TRBJ2-3; TRBD1 might be the D (5 bases). CDR3 length equals 14 residues. Germline V gene sequence: CDR1 SNHLY, CDR2 FYNNEI. The ends were cut back, 4 bases at V and 5 bases at J, with 13 bases in the middle.